This T cell receptor (beta chain) was sequenced during a study of PD-1 and CTLA-4 blockade in melanoma. CDR1 and CDR2 (germline): SGHRS, YFSETQ. The V gene lost 5 bases and the J gene lost 7 bases, with 19 bases spanning the gap. This CDR3 has 15 residues. The data were produced by immunoSEQ multiplex PCR, yet TCRdb's version contains in-frame clones alone and is incomplete. Here the sample spans 15,000 to 20,000 clones, roughly 73% being singletons. This sequence joins TRBV5-1 and TRBJ1-5; D ambiguous. The clonotype was recovered from a human donor with melanoma. Material: CD8+ T cells from peripheral blood, obtained before anti-PD-1 treatment. CDR3 sequence: CASRPEGGREQPQHF. The CDR3 DNA reads TGCGCCAGCAGGCCCGAGGGAGGGAGGGAACAGCCCCAGCATTTT.